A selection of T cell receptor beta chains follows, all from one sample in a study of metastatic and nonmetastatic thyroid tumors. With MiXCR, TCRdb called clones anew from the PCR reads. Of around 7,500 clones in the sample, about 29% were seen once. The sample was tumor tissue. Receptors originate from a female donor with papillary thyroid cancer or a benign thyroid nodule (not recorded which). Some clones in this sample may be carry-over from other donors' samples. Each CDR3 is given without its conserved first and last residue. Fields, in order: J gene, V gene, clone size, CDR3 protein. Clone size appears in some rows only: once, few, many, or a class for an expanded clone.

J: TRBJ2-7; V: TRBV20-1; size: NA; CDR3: SAHRRSRGYEQY
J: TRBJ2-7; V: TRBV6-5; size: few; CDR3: AGSLGRELCEQY
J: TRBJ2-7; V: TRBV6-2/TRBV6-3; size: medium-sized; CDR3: ASRGLGQVSYEQY
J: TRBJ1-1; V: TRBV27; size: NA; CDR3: ASKSPGRDTEAF
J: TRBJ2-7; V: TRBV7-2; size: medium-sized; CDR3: ASSPSGSPYEQY
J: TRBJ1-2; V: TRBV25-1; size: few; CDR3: ASSDGLGRSYGYT
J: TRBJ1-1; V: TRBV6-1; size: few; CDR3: ASSEWAEAF
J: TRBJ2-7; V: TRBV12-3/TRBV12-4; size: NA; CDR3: ASSVSGVSYEQY
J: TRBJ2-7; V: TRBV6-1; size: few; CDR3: ASSGSHSRYEQY
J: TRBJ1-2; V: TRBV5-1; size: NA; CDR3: ASSSRDSNGYT
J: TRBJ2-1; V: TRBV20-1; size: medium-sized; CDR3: SARGTSGRSEQF
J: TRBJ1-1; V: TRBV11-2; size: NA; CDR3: ASSSTRVTEAL
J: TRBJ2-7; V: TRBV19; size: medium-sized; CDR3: ASSNGGTSLYEQY
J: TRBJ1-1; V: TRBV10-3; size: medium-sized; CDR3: AISDGQRVNTEAF
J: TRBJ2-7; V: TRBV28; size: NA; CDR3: ASSSTPGTSLDEQY
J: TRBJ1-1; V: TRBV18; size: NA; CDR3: ASSPPGWTEAF
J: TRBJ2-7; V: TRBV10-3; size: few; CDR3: AIMWTSGSDEQY